Below are 22 T cell receptor beta chains sequenced from a single sample in a study of technical replicates of blood from a few donors. Assay used: immunoSEQ multiplex PCR; TCRdb lists only in-frame clones, some missing. Altogether 85,000 to 100,000 clones are present, roughly 96% being singletons, with the ten largest covering 0.2% to 0.3%. Sequenced input: T cells isolated from PBMCs. These receptors were taken from a human donor in good health.

This chain uses TRBV5-1 with TRBJ2-5; 10 nucleotides align to TRBD2. CDR1 SGHRS and CDR2 YFSETQ come from the germline V gene. The CDR3 totals 15 residues. Trimming took 5 bases from V and 4 from J; bases not matched to a gene: 8. The CDR3 here is CASRLSGGTSETQYF. For the CDR3, the DNA is TGCGCCAGCAGACTTAGCGGGGGGACCTCAGAGACCCAGTACTTC.

This sequence joins TRBV5-1 and TRBJ2-6; tentative D call: TRBD1 (6 bases). Germline V gene lookup returns CDR1 SGHRS and CDR2 YFSETQ. The CDR3 spans 17 residues. The V gene lost 1 base and the J gene lost 1 base, with 12 bases spanning the gap. CDR3 sequence reads: CASSLPGTLSGANVLTF. DNA for the CDR3: TGCGCCAGCAGCTTGCCCGGGACATTATCTGGGGCCAACGTCCTGACTTTC.

Remarks on this clone: One end of the junction is discordant with germline, which a read error may explain. The J gene is TRBJ1-1, the V gene TRBV6-6, with D tentatively TRBD1 (6 bases). The CDR3 is 15 amino acids. CDR1 and CDR2 (germline): MNHNY, SVGAGI (reference sequence). This chain's CDR3 is CASSNLPTGNAEAFF. CDR3 nucleotide sequence: TGTGCCAGCAGTAACCTACCAACAGGGAACGCTGAAGCTTTCTTT.

The V and J genes are TRBV27 and TRBJ2-7; 7 positions match TRBD1. The CDR3 is 14 residues long. Trimming took 6 bases from V and 2 from J; bases not matched to a gene: 7. In germline, CDR1 is MNHEY, CDR2 SMNVEV (reference sequence). In nucleotides, the CDR3 is TGTGCCAGCAGGGAGACAGGGACCACCTACGAGCAGTACTTC. Translating it yields CASRETGTTYEQYF.

This chain links TRBV2 with TRBJ1-2; TRBD1 is a possible D gene (5 bases). Trimming took off 2 bases at V and 4 bases at J, with 14 bases between the two ends. This CDR3 is 15 amino acids long. Per the germline V gene, CDR1 is SNHLY and CDR2 is FYNNEI. CDR3 sequence reads: CASSEYSGLLYGYTF. The DNA for the CDR3 is TGTGCCAGCAGTGAATACTCAGGGTTACTCTATGGCTACACCTTC.

The rearrangement joins TRBV9 to TRBJ2-1; 7 positions match TRBD1. The ends lost 4 bases at V and 4 bases at J; junction bases unmatched: 8. There are 15 residues in the CDR3. Germline V gene lookup returns CDR1 SGDLS and CDR2 YYNGEE. CDR3 sequence: CASSLGGRSYNEQFF. Written as DNA, the CDR3 is TGTGCCAGCAGCCTAGGGGGCCGATCTTACAATGAGCAGTTCTTC.

This chain connects TRBV6-5 to TRBJ2-7, with 10 bases lining up with TRBD2. Per the germline V gene, CDR1 is MNHEY and CDR2 is SVGAGI. V trimming: 5 bases; J trimming: 2 bases; junction bases outside the gene matches: 6. This CDR3 is 15 amino acids long. CDR3 protein: CASSNNGLAAYEQYF. DNA for the CDR3: TGTGCCAGCAGTAATAACGGACTAGCGGCCTACGAGCAGTACTTC.

This rearrangement joins TRBV7-9 to TRBJ2-6, with D uncertain. There are 15 residues in the CDR3. V shed 2 bases and J shed 5 bases, with 10 bases lying between them. Germline lookup yields CDR1 SEHNR and CDR2 FQNEAQ (reference sequence). CDR3 protein: CASSLLITRANVLTF. The CDR3 region has the DNA TGTGCCAGCAGCTTATTAATAACAAGGGCCAACGTCCTGACTTTC. Drawing the rest from reference TRBV7-9 and TRBJ2-6, the complete variable domain is DTGVSQNPRHKITKRGQNVTFRCDPISEHNRLYWYRQTLGQGPEFLTYFQNEAQLEKSRLLSDRFSAERPKGSFSTLEIQRTEQGDSAMYLCASSLLITRANVLTFGAGSRLTVL.

V usage is TRBV27 and J usage is TRBJ2-7, with D possibly TRBD1 on 5 matching bases. Trimming took off 4 bases at V and 5 bases at J, with 9 bases between the two ends. Germline V CDR1 and CDR2: MNHEY, SMNVEV (reference sequence). CDR3 length: 12 amino acids. DNA of the CDR3: TGTGCCAGCAGTTCCAGGGTTAACGAGCAGTACTTC. Translated: CASSSRVNEQYF.

The gene calls are TRBV7-9 and TRBJ2-1; TRBD2 matches 10 bases. Trimming removed 7 bases from V and 4 bases from J; junction bases left unmatched: 10. The germline gives CDR1 SEHNR, CDR2 FQNEAQ (reference sequence). CDR3 length: 16 amino acids. CDR3 in amino acids: CASTKWTSGVYNEQFF. In DNA, the CDR3 is TGTGCCAGCACCAAATGGACTAGCGGAGTTTACAATGAGCAGTTCTTC.

The gene calls are TRBV7-8 and TRBJ2-7; perhaps TRBD2 as D (5 bases). There are 15 residues in the CDR3. V dropped 1 base and J dropped 0 bases, with 10 bases sitting between them. Germline V lookup: CDR1 SGHVS, CDR2 FQNEAQ. The DNA for the CDR3 is TGTGCCAGCAGCTTAGGAGCCGGACTCTCCTACGAGCAGTACTTC. This translates into CASSLGAGLSYEQYF.

The rearrangement uses TRBV18 and TRBJ2-3; 11 nucleotides align to TRBD2. With 3 bases clipped from V and 3 bases from J, the junction kept 2 bases outside the gene matches. CDR3 length equals 15 residues. Germline V CDR1 and CDR2: KGHSH, LQKENI. The CDR3 bases are TGTGCCAGCTCACCTTCTAGCGGGGGGACAGATACGCAGTATTTT. This translates into CASSPSSGGTDTQYF.

The V call is TRBV6-9, the J call TRBJ1-2, with TRBD1 matching 7 bases. In germline, CDR1 is MNHGY, CDR2 SVAAGI. The CDR3 is 14 amino acids. The V gene end was trimmed by 10 bases and the J gene end by 1 base; junction bases not matched to a gene: 9. The CDR3: CATKVRGINYGYTF. DNA for the CDR3: TGTGCCACAAAGGTCAGGGGGATTAACTATGGCTACACCTTC.

The CDR3 nucleotides are TGTGCCAGCAGCGTGGGACTGGGGAGCTCCTACGAGCAGTACTTC. This gives the protein CASSVGLGSSYEQYF. The chain uses TRBV7-9 and TRBJ2-7, with D possibly TRBD2 on 6 matching bases. From germline, CDR1 is SEHNR and CDR2 FQNEAQ (reference sequence). This CDR3 has 15 amino acids. V lost 5 bases and J lost 0, with 14 bases in between.

The rearrangement joins TRBV7-9 to TRBJ2-2; D ambiguous. Germline CDR1 SEHNR, CDR2 FQNEAQ (reference sequence). V was pared by 5 bases and J by 6 bases, with 13 bases between. The CDR3 length is 14 residues. CDR3 DNA: TGTGCCAGCAGCCTCCCTTTTCCCGCCGGGGAGCTGTTTTTT. Its translation: CASSLPFPAGELFF.

The chain is built from TRBV6-5 and TRBJ2-3; 7 bases align to TRBD2. With V trimmed by 6 bases and J by 3 bases, 6 bases remained unmatched. The CDR3 length is 14 residues. Germline CDR1 and CDR2: MNHEY and SVGAGI. CDR3 loop: CASRGPGRTDTQYF. The CDR3, as DNA: TGTGCCAGCAGGGGCCCCGGGAGGACAGATACGCAGTATTTT.

The chain is built from TRBV19 and TRBJ1-2; D is uncertain. The germline gives CDR1 LNHDA, CDR2 SQIVND (reference sequence). Trimming stripped 6 bases from V and 4 bases from J, with 12 bases between. This CDR3 has 13 residues. CDR3 loop: CASRVEGLYGYTF. In DNA form, the CDR3 reads TGTGCCAGTAGGGTGGAGGGCCTCTATGGCTACACCTTC.

V usage is TRBV4-1 and J usage is TRBJ2-7, with D possibly TRBD2 on 6 matching bases. The V gene's germline CDR1 is MGHRA and CDR2 YSYEKL. The V and J ends lost 5 bases and 0 bases respectively, with 14 bases between them. The CDR3 spans 15 residues. This chain's CDR3 is CASSSMSGSSYEQYF. DNA of the CDR3: TGCGCCAGCAGCTCCATGTCCGGGAGCTCCTACGAGCAGTACTTC.

The rearrangement uses TRBV5-1 and TRBJ2-3; the D gene is possibly TRBD2 (6 bases). The CDR3 loop spans 13 amino acids. V lost 6 bases, J lost 5 bases, and 13 bases lay in between. CDR1 and CDR2 from the germline V gene are SGHRS and YFSETQ. CDR3 sequence reads: CASNPPSEDTQYF. The CDR3 DNA is TGCGCCAGCAACCCTCCTAGCGAAGATACGCAGTATTTT. Complete variable domain (other parts from reference TRBV5-1 and TRBJ2-3): KAGVTQTPRYLIKTRGQQVTLSCSPISGHRSVSWYQQTPGQGLQFLFEYFSETQRNKGNFPGRFSGRQFSNSRSEMNVSTLELGDSALYLCASNPPSEDTQYFGPGTRLTVL.

This clone was seen only a few times. The chain combines TRBV2 with TRBJ2-3; TRBD1 aligns across 7 bases. Trimming cost V 3 bases and J 6 bases; bases outside gene matches: 12. The CDR3 runs to 16 residues. Germline V CDR1 and CDR2: SNHLY, FYNNEI. The CDR3 loop reads CASSELGGAPGDTQYF. The CDR3 DNA sequence: TGTGCCAGCAGTGAGTTAGGGGGCGCCCCGGGGGATACGCAGTATTTT.

This chain uses TRBV6-1 with TRBJ2-7, with TRBD1 matching 7 bases. J gave up 5 bases and V 6 bases, and 13 bases lay outside the gene matches. The CDR3 is 15 residues long. Germline V CDR1 and CDR2: MNHNS, SASEGT. In DNA form, the CDR3 reads TGTGCCAGCAGCGACGAGGGGGCTGGTAATGACGAGCAGTACTTC. Protein product: CASSDEGAGNDEQYF.

The V gene is TRBV4-1, the J gene TRBJ2-3, with D possibly being TRBD1 (5 bases). This CDR3 spans 14 amino acids. The germline CDR1 and CDR2 sequences are MGHRA and YSYEKL. With 2 bases removed from V and 4 bases from J, the gap between germline ends came to 10 bases. CDR3 sequence (DNA): TGCGCCAGCAGCCAACAGGGCAAAGCAGATACGCAGTATTTT. Its translation: CASSQQGKADTQYF.